A selection of T cell receptor beta chains follows, all from one sample in a study of radiotherapy plus CTLA-4 blockade in lung cancer. TCRdb keeps only in-frame clones here, not all; method: immunoSEQ multiplex PCR. This table has tens of thousands of clones, around 76% appearing once. The sequencing here drew on peripheral blood, taken from a patient treated with radiotherapy plus ipilimumab. The receptor source for this set is a human donor with non-small cell lung cancer whose response to radiotherapy plus ipilimumab could not be evaluated. Some clones in this sample may be carry-over from other donors' samples. Each CDR3 is given with its conserved first and last residue. The order of the fields is clone size, CDR3 length, J gene, D gene, V gene, CDR3 DNA, CDR3 protein. A D gene is named only where the DNA matches it firmly. A clone size is listed for some rows: how often the clone was seen (once, few, many), or a class if it is expanded.

abundance: few; len: 16; j_gene: TRBJ1-2; d_gene: .; v_gene: TRBV6-6; CDR3nt: TGTGCCAGCAGTTACAGGGAATCGGACAGCTTCTATGGCTACACCTTC; CDR3aa: CASSYRESDSFYGYTF
abundance: .; len: 15; j_gene: TRBJ2-2; d_gene: TRBD2; v_gene: TRBV11-2; CDR3nt: TGTGCCAGTCTCCACGGGGGGGCGGGCACCGGGGAGCTGTTTTTT; CDR3aa: CASLHGGAGTGELFF
abundance: once; len: 15; j_gene: TRBJ2-7; d_gene: TRBD2; v_gene: TRBV5-1; CDR3nt: TGCGCCAGCAGCTTGCTTGGGGGGGGCTCCTACGAGCAGTACTTC; CDR3aa: CASSLLGGGSYEQYF
abundance: .; len: 14; j_gene: TRBJ1-4; d_gene: .; v_gene: TRBV29-1; CDR3nt: TGCAGCGCCCGGTCCCCTTTTTATAATGAAAAACTGTTTTTT; CDR3aa: CSARSPFYNEKLFF
abundance: .; len: 15; j_gene: TRBJ1-6; d_gene: .; v_gene: TRBV14; CDR3nt: TGTGCCAGCTCAGGGTTGAGCTCCTATAATTCACCCCTCCACTTT; CDR3aa: CASSGLSSYNSPLHF
abundance: .; len: 14; j_gene: TRBJ1-5; d_gene: .; v_gene: TRBV30; CDR3nt: TGTGCCTGGAGTGTATTGTCAGGAGGTCAGCCCCAGCATTTT; CDR3aa: CAWSVLSGGQPQHF
abundance: .; len: 14; j_gene: TRBJ2-5; d_gene: .; v_gene: TRBV18; CDR3nt: TGTGCCAGCTCACGGTCCCGGGCGGGAGAGACCCAGTACTTC; CDR3aa: CASSRSRAGETQYF
abundance: .; len: 13; j_gene: TRBJ1-5; d_gene: .; v_gene: TRBV5-1; CDR3nt: TGCGCCAGCAGCTTGATAGGGGATCAGCCCCAGCATTTT; CDR3aa: CASSLIGDQPQHF
abundance: .; len: 15; j_gene: TRBJ1-1; d_gene: TRBD1; v_gene: TRBV11-2; CDR3nt: TGTGCCAGCAGCCCAGGGGACAGGGCCCCTCTTTTGGCTTTCTTT; CDR3aa: CASSPGDRAPLLAFF
abundance: once; len: 15; j_gene: TRBJ2-5; d_gene: TRBD1; v_gene: TRBV6-1; CDR3nt: TGTGCCAGCACCCCTATCGGGACAGTTCAAGAGACCCAGTACTTC; CDR3aa: CASTPIGTVQETQYF
abundance: .; len: 14; j_gene: TRBJ1-4; d_gene: .; v_gene: TRBV5-6; CDR3nt: TGTGCCAGCAGCAACGACCCCGGAGATGAAAAACTGTTTTTT; CDR3aa: CASSNDPGDEKLFF
abundance: .; len: 15; j_gene: TRBJ2-3; d_gene: TRBD1; v_gene: TRBV10-3; CDR3nt: TGTGCCATCAGTGAGTCCGGGACAGGGGGAGATACGCAGTATTTT; CDR3aa: CAISESGTGGDTQYF
abundance: .; len: 13; j_gene: TRBJ2-7; d_gene: .; v_gene: TRBV2; CDR3nt: TGTGCCAGCAGTGAACGACACTTGTACGAGCAGTACTTC; CDR3aa: CASSERHLYEQYF
abundance: .; len: 15; j_gene: TRBJ2-3; d_gene: TRBD2; v_gene: TRBV29-1; CDR3nt: TGCAGCGTTGATCCTGCGGGAGAAGGGACAGATACGCAGTATTTT; CDR3aa: CSVDPAGEGTDTQYF
abundance: once; len: 13; j_gene: TRBJ1-1; d_gene: .; v_gene: TRBV10-3; CDR3nt: TGTGCCGCAGAAGGGGAAATCGACACTGAAGCTTTCTTT; CDR3aa: CAAEGEIDTEAFF
abundance: .; len: 19; j_gene: TRBJ2-5; d_gene: TRBD2; v_gene: TRBV28; CDR3nt: TGTGCCAGCAGTCCTTGGGCGGCTAGCGGGGGCCTGTACCAAGAGACCCAGTACTTC; CDR3aa: CASSPWAASGGLYQETQYF
abundance: .; len: 13; j_gene: TRBJ1-1; d_gene: .; v_gene: TRBV27; CDR3nt: TGTGCCAGCACTTCCAGGGGAGGGACTGAAGCTTTCTTT; CDR3aa: CASTSRGGTEAFF
abundance: .; len: 15; j_gene: TRBJ2-7; d_gene: .; v_gene: TRBV7-2; CDR3nt: TGTGCCAGCAGCCCCACCATCGGTCCTATCTACGAGCAGTACTTC; CDR3aa: CASSPTIGPIYEQYF
abundance: few; len: 12; j_gene: TRBJ1-4; d_gene: .; v_gene: TRBV12-5; CDR3nt: TGTGCTAGTGGTTTGGTTCGGGAAGAACTGTTTTTT; CDR3aa: CASGLVREELFF
abundance: .; len: 17; j_gene: TRBJ2-3; d_gene: TRBD2; v_gene: TRBV5-1; CDR3nt: TGCGCCAGCAGCTTGGAGGGACTAGCGGGGATCACAGATACGCAGTATTTT; CDR3aa: CASSLEGLAGITDTQYF
abundance: .; len: 15; j_gene: TRBJ1-3; d_gene: .; v_gene: TRBV19; CDR3nt: TGTGCCAGTAGTGGCCGACAGCACTCTGGAAACACCATATATTTT; CDR3aa: CASSGRQHSGNTIYF
abundance: .; len: 15; j_gene: TRBJ2-3; d_gene: .; v_gene: TRBV7-9; CDR3nt: TGTGCCAGCAGCTTAGGACTCCCCGGGACAGATACGCAGTATTTT; CDR3aa: CASSLGLPGTDTQYF
abundance: .; len: 14; j_gene: TRBJ1-2; d_gene: TRBD1; v_gene: TRBV6-5; CDR3nt: TGTGCCAGCAGTTACTTCGGACAGGGGTCTGGCTACACCTTC; CDR3aa: CASSYFGQGSGYTF
abundance: .; len: 15; j_gene: TRBJ1-6; d_gene: .; v_gene: TRBV2; CDR3nt: TGTGCCAGCCTCAGCGAGAAGGAATATAATTCACCCCTCCACTTT; CDR3aa: CASLSEKEYNSPLHF
abundance: .; len: 14; j_gene: TRBJ1-6; d_gene: .; v_gene: TRBV5-1; CDR3nt: TGCGCCAGCAGCTTGCCCGGGGGTGGTTCACCCCTCCACTTT; CDR3aa: CASSLPGGGSPLHF
abundance: .; len: 12; j_gene: TRBJ2-1; d_gene: .; v_gene: TRBV7-2; CDR3nt: TGTGCCAGCAGCTTCGACAGGAATGAGCAGTTCTTC; CDR3aa: CASSFDRNEQFF
abundance: once; len: 15; j_gene: TRBJ2-7; d_gene: TRBD2; v_gene: TRBV19; CDR3nt: TGTGCCAGTAGTATACTAGCGGGGTACTCCTACGAGCAGTACTTC; CDR3aa: CASSILAGYSYEQYF
abundance: .; len: 12; j_gene: TRBJ1-2; d_gene: .; v_gene: TRBV29-1; CDR3nt: TGCAGCGTTGTTGGGGAGGTCTATGGCTACACCTTC; CDR3aa: CSVVGEVYGYTF
abundance: .; len: 14; j_gene: TRBJ2-7; d_gene: TRBD1; v_gene: TRBV5-1; CDR3nt: TGCGCCAGCAAGTCTGTACAGGGGGCGGAGGAGCAGTACTTC; CDR3aa: CASKSVQGAEEQYF
abundance: .; len: 14; j_gene: TRBJ2-5; d_gene: TRBD2; v_gene: TRBV7-6; CDR3nt: TGTGCCAGCAGCCCGGGGACTAGCGGGGGGGCCCAGTACTTC; CDR3aa: CASSPGTSGGAQYF
abundance: .; len: 14; j_gene: TRBJ2-3; d_gene: .; v_gene: TRBV9; CDR3nt: TGTGCCAGCAGCGGGGGGGGGCCGAGAAATACGCAGTATTTT; CDR3aa: CASSGGGPRNTQYF
abundance: .; len: 13; j_gene: TRBJ1-1; d_gene: .; v_gene: TRBV5-4; CDR3nt: TGTGCCAGCAGCTTGGGCAGTTCGGGGGAAGCTTTCTTT; CDR3aa: CASSLGSSGEAFF
abundance: .; len: 13; j_gene: TRBJ2-5; d_gene: .; v_gene: TRBV10-3; CDR3nt: TGTGCCATCAGTTGGGGCGCCCAAGAGACCCAGTACTTC; CDR3aa: CAISWGAQETQYF
abundance: few; len: 16; j_gene: TRBJ1-1; d_gene: .; v_gene: TRBV4-3; CDR3nt: TGCGCCAGCAGCCAAGATGATGGGGCGGTGGAAACTGAAGCTTTCTTT; CDR3aa: CASSQDDGAVETEAFF
abundance: few; len: 16; j_gene: TRBJ2-1; d_gene: TRBD2; v_gene: TRBV6-1; CDR3nt: TGTGCCAGCAGTGACCCAGCGGGGGGCGTCTACAATGAGCAGTTCTTC; CDR3aa: CASSDPAGGVYNEQFF